This T cell receptor (beta chain) appears in the sequencing data of a study of beta chain features in type 1 diabetes. This clone was counted a few times. Its antigen is currently unknown. The authors obtained over 95% purity in all sorted populations. This CDR3 has 14 amino acids. Trimming left V 0 bases short and J 2 bases short, with 8 bases between. Germline V gene sequence: CDR1 KGHSH, CDR2 LQKENI. Overall study results and limits: Insertions were fewer and deletions more numerous at VDJ junctions in type 1 diabetes patients. Researchers cautioned that cDNA sequencing could over-represent cells with high TCR expression.

cDNA synthesis used the whole RNA isolate, giving expressed TCRB sequences. Measured with immunoSEQ multiplex PCR; TCRdb has only the in-frame clones, and not every one. Of hundreds of thousands of clones listed, around a sixth are singletons. The chain links TRBV18 to TRBJ2-7; D perhaps matches TRBD2 (5 bases). Sequenced sample: naive CD4+ T cells from blood. This sequence was found in a woman aged 18-29 years in good health. As DNA, the CDR3 is TGTGCCAGCTCACCACCTAGCGCGCCCTACGAGCAGTACTTC. Translating it yields CASSPPSAPYEQYF. Variable domain in full (rest from reference TRBV18 and TRBJ2-7): NAGVMQNPRHLVRRRGQEARLRCSPMKGHSHVYWYRQLPEEGLKFMVYLQKENIIDESGMPKERFSAEFPKEGPSILRIQQVVRGDSAAYFCASSPPSAPYEQYFGPGTRLTVT.